This TCR beta chain came from a study of cytomegalovirus exposure and HLA in healthy donors. Study-wide findings and caveats: In vitro confirmation showed a few CMV-associated chains to be CMV antigen specific. The majority of TCR sequences were rare, yet some public TCRs appeared in many donors. A classifier reportedly called cytomegalovirus status with high sensitivity and specificity.

To note about this clone: The antigen is unknown.

TCRdb's copy holds only in-frame clones and misses some; the assay was immunoSEQ multiplex PCR. The sample contains about 65,000 clones, 92% of which appear only once. The 120-subject validation cohort, separate from the roughly 700-subject first cohort, included the donors. Germline V CDR1 and CDR2: SGHVT, SQSDAQ. V lost 1 base to trimming and J lost 0 bases, with 10 bases between them. This CDR3 is built from 16 residues. The clonotype comes from a woman aged 18 to 35 in good health and CMV-seronegative. The chain combines TRBV7-4 with TRBJ1-5; D is perhaps TRBD1 (6 bases). The specimen sequenced was PBMCs. The CDR3 DNA reads TGTGCCAGCAGCTTAGGGGCAGGGGTTAGCAATCAGCCCCAGCATTTT. Residues: CASSLGAGVSNQPQHF.